The T cell receptor (beta chain) described here comes from a study of early T cells in non-severe SARS-CoV-2 infection. For the study at large: The study sequenced bulk RNA from unsorted whole blood, with chains unpaired.

Trimming stripped 0 bases from V and 5 bases from J, with 4 bases between. The CDR3 extends over 13 amino acids. CDR1 is MRHNA and CDR2 is SNTAGT in the germline V gene. Attachment of unique molecular identifiers to individual cDNA molecules was performed. Each CDR3 protein gets one entry after TCRdb re-called the 5' RACE reads with MiXCR. The sample has about 98,000 distinct CDR3 sequences, under 15% seen once. The rearrangement joins TRBV6-4 to TRBJ2-2; D uncertain. The TCR was taken from an adult who was a healthcare worker with PCR-confirmed SARS-CoV-2 infection or an uninfected control (not recorded which). Sequenced input: whole blood. CDR3 sequence (DNA): TGTGCCAGCAGTGACTCACCAACCGGGGAGCTGTTTTTT. Translation: CASSDSPTGELFF.